The subject of this entry is one T cell receptor beta chain. The antigen is undetermined. The sample comes from a study of cytomegalovirus exposure and HLA in healthy donors. General study points: Based on reports, TCR beta sequences accurately predicted HLA-A and HLA-B alleles for most subjects. It emerged from a later analysis that several of the most significant clusters appeared to be linked to common viral pathogens. Presence/absence analyses supposed approximately even sequencing depth among donors. Among the CMV-associated chains, three were confirmed in vitro as specific for CMV antigens.

Use of 60 Vbeta and 13 Jbeta primers characterized the PCR. Produced via immunoSEQ multiplex PCR; TCRdb's table is partial and in-frame only. The profile shows 120,000 or so clones, around 75% of them singletons. CDR3 length: 15 amino acids. The germline gives CDR1 SGDLS, CDR2 YYNGEE. Trimming pared 6 bases from V and 5 bases from J, leaving 18 bases between. The sequenced material came from PBMCs. The source of this sequence is a woman between 50 and 59 years old in good health and CMV-seropositive. The V gene is TRBV9, the J gene TRBJ1-5; possible D gene TRBD1, 6 bases. CDR3 sequence: CASNPEGDRYQPQHF. The CDR3 DNA follows: TGTGCCAGCAACCCCGAGGGGGATAGATATCAGCCCCAGCATTTT.